Listed here is a single T cell receptor (beta chain). Its matching antigen is unknown. These data are taken from a study of T cells after yellow fever vaccination. As for the study in general: Low-cell-number fractions were prepared with SMART-Seq v4 Ultra Low Input. Overall study results and limits: CD4 and CD8 compartments shared a small share of clonotypes. FACS-sorted repertoires could harbor abundant contaminating bulk-population clonotypes.

Germline CDR1 and CDR2: SQVTM and ANQGSEA. CDR3 length: 13 amino acids. The V gene lost 3 bases and the J gene lost 7 bases, with 13 bases spanning the gap. As TCR cDNA was made by 5'RACE template switching, a universal primer site and UMIs were added. TCRdb recomputed calls from the 5' RACE reads with MiXCR, one row per CDR3 protein. The data show approximately 74,000 distinct CDR3 sequences, roughly 7.4% seen once. The source was CD8+ T cells sorted from PBMCs, collected 5 to 6 days after the first yellow fever vaccination. V and J are TRBV29-1 and TRBJ2-1; D may be TRBD1 (6 bases). The receptor comes from a young man who received the YFV17D yellow fever vaccine. CDR3 coding DNA: TGCAGCGTTGACAGGGGAAGAGAGAATGAGCAGTTCTTC. The encoded protein is CSVDRGRENEQFF.